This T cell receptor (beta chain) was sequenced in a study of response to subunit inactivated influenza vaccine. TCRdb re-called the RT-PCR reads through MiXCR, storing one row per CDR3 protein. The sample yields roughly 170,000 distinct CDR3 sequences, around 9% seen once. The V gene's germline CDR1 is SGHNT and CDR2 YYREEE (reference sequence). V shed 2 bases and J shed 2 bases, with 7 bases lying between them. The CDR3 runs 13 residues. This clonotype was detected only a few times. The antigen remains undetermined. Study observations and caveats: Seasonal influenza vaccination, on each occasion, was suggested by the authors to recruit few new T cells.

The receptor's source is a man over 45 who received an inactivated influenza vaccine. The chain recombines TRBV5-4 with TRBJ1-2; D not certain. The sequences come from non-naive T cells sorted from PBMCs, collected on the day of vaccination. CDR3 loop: CASSFPDNYGYTF. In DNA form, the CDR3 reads TGTGCCAGCAGCTTTCCGGACAACTATGGCTACACCTTC.